This T cell receptor (beta chain) was captured in a study of CD8+CD57+ T cells in acquired aplastic anemia. Genomic DNA served as template for TCR beta VDJ and CDR3 profiling. TCRdb reprocessed the reads via MiXCR and lists one record per CDR3 protein. The table lists 350,000 to 450,000 distinct CDR3 sequences, 55% to 70% of them singletons. The CDR3 is 12 residues long. V shed 3 bases and J shed 6 bases, with 6 bases lying between them. CDR1 and CDR2 (germline): ENHRY, SYGVKD. Sequenced material: sorted CD4+, CD8+, or CD8+CD57+ T cells (not recorded which) from PBMCs. This sequence joins TRBV10-3 and TRBJ1-5; D not certain. This TCR was recovered from a human donor in good health, serving as a control. The CDR3 nucleotides are TGTGCCATCAGTGACCGGGGTCAGCCCCAGCATTTT. Translated: CAISDRGQPQHF.